This T cell receptor beta chain was identified during a study of monozygotic twins with inflammatory bowel disease. General observations from the study: What may have added variability to patient repertoires is that immunosuppressive treatments differed.

Comments on this clonotype: What it binds is not known.

Via template switching, UMIs carrying a 6-nucleotide sample barcode were introduced. After re-calling the 5' RACE reads, TCRdb lists one entry per CDR3 protein, DNA absent. Its clone listing holds a few hundred thousand distinct CDR3 sequences. CDR1 SGHKS and CDR2 YYEKEE come from the germline V gene (reference sequence). The CDR3 covers 15 residues. The TCR originated in a human donor with ulcerative colitis or Crohn's disease, or a healthy co-twin of an affected twin (not recorded which). The chain carries TRBV5-5 and TRBJ1-1. The sequenced sample was blood. The CDR3 is CASSFLGRANTEAFF. The entire variable domain, with the rest obtained from reference TRBV5-5 and TRBJ1-1, is as follows: DAGVTQSPTHLIKTRGQQVTLRCSPISGHKSVSWYQQVLGQGPQFIFQYYEKEERGRGNFPDRFSARQFPNYSSELNVNALLLGDSALYLCASSFLGRANTEAFFGQGTRLTVV.